These 5 T cell receptor beta chains were sequenced from one sample in a study of blood T cell repertoires in COVID-19. Assay: immunoSEQ multiplex PCR; the TCRdb copy retains only in-frame clones and omits some. The repertoire consists of about 300,000 clones, with roughly nine tenths occurring once and the leading ten covering 2.9%. The sample comprised PBMCs or T cells enriched from blood (not recorded which). The receptors were sampled from a woman in her fifties or sixties who had been exposed to COVID-19.

This clone appeared once. The chain links TRBV27 to TRBJ2-7, with 10 bases aligning to TRBD2. The CDR3 length is 14 residues. Germline CDR1 is MNHEY and CDR2 is SMNVEV (reference sequence). V shed 6 bases and J 3 bases; nucleotides not matched to a gene: 5. CDR3 amino acids: CASSTSGVGYEQYF. The CDR3 coding sequence is TGTGCCAGCAGCACTAGCGGGGTTGGCTACGAGCAGTACTTC.

The rearrangement joins TRBV7-8 to TRBJ1-2; 10 nucleotides align to TRBD1. This CDR3 is built from 14 residues. Per germline, CDR1 SGHVS and CDR2 FQNEAQ. With 4 bases clipped from V and 3 bases from J, the junction kept 2 bases outside the gene matches. The CDR3 reads CASSSGQGDYGYTF. CDR3 sequence (DNA): TGTGCCAGCAGCTCAGGACAGGGGGACTATGGCTACACCTTC.

The chain couples TRBV6-1 to TRBJ1-1; 7 nucleotides match TRBD1. V was clipped by 3 bases and J by 5 bases; unmatched bases: 3. The CDR3 is 13 amino acids. Germline CDR1 reads MNHNS; CDR2 reads SASEGT. As DNA, the CDR3 is TGTGCCAGCAGTGAGCCAGGGGGGACTGAAGCTTTCTTT. Protein product: CASSEPGGTEAFF.

This chain joins TRBV6-5 and TRBJ1-1; TRBD1 might be the D (6 bases). CDR1 and CDR2 from the germline V gene are MNHEY and SVGAGI. The V gene lost 6 bases and the J gene lost 1 base, with 9 bases spanning the gap. This CDR3 has 13 residues. This CDR3 is CASSRGGNTEAFF. CDR3 nucleotides: TGTGCCAGCAGCCGAGGGGGGAACACTGAAGCTTTCTTT.

The chain combines TRBV19 with TRBJ1-5; 8 nucleotides align to TRBD1. Germline trimming cut 6 bases from V and 5 bases from J; bases unmatched to any gene: 3. Germline CDR1 reads LNHDA; CDR2 reads SQIVND (reference sequence). The CDR3 sequence is 13 residues long. CDR3 loop: CASRNRGDQPQHF. The DNA for the CDR3 is TGTGCCAGTAGAAACAGGGGGGATCAGCCCCAGCATTTT.